This T cell receptor beta chain was observed in a study of T cell repertoires in cytomegalovirus infection. Study in general: Epitope selection comprised recently identified HLA-C-restricted CMV epitopes and well-studied HLA-B-restricted CMV epitopes.

Germline CDR1 KGHDR, CDR2 SFDVKD. V was pared by 4 bases and J by 3 bases, with 14 bases between. The CDR3 is 15 residues long. MiXCR, applied by TCRdb to the reads, yields one record per CDR3 protein. The sample has around 69,000 distinct CDR3 sequences, approximately 22% seen once. As concerns this clonotype: As yet, its antigen is unknown.

The chain recombines TRBV24-1 with TRBJ1-2, with D hard to call. This clonotype originated in a human donor in good health (CMV status not recorded). Some clones in this sample may be carry-over from other donors' samples. The input for sequencing was CD8+ T cells from cultured PBMCs, taken from culture after CMV antigen stimulation. In DNA form, the CDR3 reads TGTGCCACCAGTGAAACCCTTCGGGCCGACTATGGCTACACCTTC. Translation: CATSETLRADYGYTF.